These T cell receptor beta chains were read from a single sample in a study of beta chain features in type 1 diabetes. TCRdb's copy holds only in-frame clones and misses some; the assay was immunoSEQ multiplex PCR. The sample carries about 150,000 clones, 8% to 13% recorded once. Sequenced material: naive CD4+ T cells from blood. The receptors derive from a man aged 18 to 29 in good health. CDR3s leave out the opening cysteine and the closing phenylalanine or tryptophan.

>TRBV5-4|TRBJ2-3
ASSSAGTSFTDTQY
>TRBV5-1|TRBJ2-7
ASSLVAGGTDEQY
>TRBV7-2|TRBJ2-7
ASSVTSGNYEQY
>TRBV9|TRBJ2-4
ASSAETGKGIQY
>TRBV18|TRBJ2-2
ASSPQTGELF
>TRBV5-6|TRBJ2-3
ASSFIKTEGTDTQY
>TRBV7-9|TRBJ1-2
ASSLRAGTRYGYT
>TRBV6-1|TRBJ2-1
ASKPGLAAYEQF
>TRBV4-1|TRBJ2-5
ASSLLLQETQY
>TRBV9|TRBJ2-3
ASSVGTSGGVDTQY
>TRBV7-2|TRBJ1-5
ASSLARGQSNQPQH